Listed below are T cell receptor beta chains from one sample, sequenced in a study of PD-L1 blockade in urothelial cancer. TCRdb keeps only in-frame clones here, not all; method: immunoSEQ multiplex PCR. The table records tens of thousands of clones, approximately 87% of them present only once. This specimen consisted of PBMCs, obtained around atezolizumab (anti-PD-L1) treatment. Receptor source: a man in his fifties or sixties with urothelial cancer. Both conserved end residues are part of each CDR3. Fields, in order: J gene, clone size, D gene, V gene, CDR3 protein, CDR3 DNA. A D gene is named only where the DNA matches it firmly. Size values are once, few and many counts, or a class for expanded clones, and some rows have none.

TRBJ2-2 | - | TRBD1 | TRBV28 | CASSLIHVTGAGELFF | TGTGCCAGCAGTTTAATCCACGTGACAGGGGCTGGGGAGCTGTTTTTT
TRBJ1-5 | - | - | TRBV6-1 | CASSESSGGHSNQPQHF | TGTGCCAGCAGTGAATCGTCGGGGGGGCATAGCAATCAGCCCCAGCATTTT
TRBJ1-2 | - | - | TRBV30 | CAWSVGRAPSGYTF | TGTGCCTGGAGTGTCGGCAGGGCCCCCAGTGGCTACACCTTC
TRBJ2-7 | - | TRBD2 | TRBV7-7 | CASSVGGAYEQYF | TGTGCTAGCAGCGTCGGGGGGGCCTACGAGCAGTACTTC
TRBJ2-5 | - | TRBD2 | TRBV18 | CASSPGLAGPQYF | TGTGCCAGCTCCCCGGGACTAGCGGGTCCCCAGTACTTC
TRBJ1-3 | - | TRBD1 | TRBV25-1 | CASSHPQGEAGNTIYF | TGTGCCAGCAGTCACCCACAGGGGGAGGCTGGAAACACCATATATTTT
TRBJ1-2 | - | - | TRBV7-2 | CASSQQPNYGYTF | TGTGCCAGCAGCCAACAACCTAACTATGGCTACACCTTC
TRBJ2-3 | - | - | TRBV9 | CASSTPPAGGDRRDTQYF | TGTGCCAGCAGCACCCCCCCAGCCGGGGGGGACAGAAGGGATACGCAGTATTTT
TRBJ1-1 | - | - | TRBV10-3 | CAISESMTGTEAFF | TGTGCCATCAGTGAGAGTATGACGGGCACTGAAGCTTTCTTT
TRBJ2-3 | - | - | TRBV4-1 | CASSQEKNPELALKEDTQYF | TGCGCCAGCAGCCAAGAAAAAAACCCCGAACTAGCTCTAAAAGAAGATACGCAGTATTTT
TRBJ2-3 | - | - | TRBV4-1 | CASSHPLADRSRTDTQYF | TGCGCCAGCAGCCATCCCCTCGCCGACAGGTCTCGCACAGATACGCAGTATTTT
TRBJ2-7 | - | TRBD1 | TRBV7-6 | CASSPSTGSSEQYF | TGTGCCAGCAGCCCCTCGACAGGGAGTAGCGAGCAGTACTTC
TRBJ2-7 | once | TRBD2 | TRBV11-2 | CASSDRVTSGKNEQYF | TGTGCCAGCAGCGATCGTGTGACTAGCGGGAAGAACGAGCAGTACTTC
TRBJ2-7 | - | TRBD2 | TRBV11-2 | CASSRAGEYEQYF | TGTGCCAGCAGTAGAGCGGGGGAGTACGAGCAGTACTTC
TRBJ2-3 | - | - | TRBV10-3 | CAISEGRGSFFTDTQYF | TGTGCCATCAGTGAAGGCAGGGGTTCTTTCTTCACAGATACGCAGTATTTT
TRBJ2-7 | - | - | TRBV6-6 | CASLAGSYEQYF | TGTGCCAGCCTTGCGGGTTCCTACGAGCAGTACTTC
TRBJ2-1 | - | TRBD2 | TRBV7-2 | CASSPPGGWNEQFF | TGTGCCAGCAGCCCCCCCGGGGGGTGGAATGAGCAGTTCTTC
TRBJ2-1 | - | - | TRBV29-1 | CSVEPVANREQFF | TGCAGCGTTGAGCCGGTCGCCAACCGTGAGCAGTTCTTC
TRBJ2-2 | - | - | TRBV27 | CASSLINPNTGELFF | TGTGCCAGCAGTTTAATAAATCCGAACACCGGGGAGCTGTTTTTT
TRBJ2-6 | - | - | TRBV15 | CATTRQVSNSGANVLTF | TGTGCCACCACCCGACAGGTATCAAACTCTGGGGCCAACGTCCTGACTTTC
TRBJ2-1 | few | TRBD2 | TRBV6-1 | CASSPISGGADEQFF | TGTGCCAGCAGTCCAATTAGCGGGGGGGCCGATGAGCAGTTCTTC
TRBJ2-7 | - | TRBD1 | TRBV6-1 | CASSETGGRVTYEQYF | TGTGCCAGCAGTGAGACAGGGGGGAGGGTTACCTACGAGCAGTACTTC
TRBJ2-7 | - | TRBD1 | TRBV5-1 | CASSRQGASTYEQYF | TGCGCCAGCAGCAGACAGGGGGCGTCTACCTACGAGCAGTACTTC